The next 11 T cell receptor beta chains were all read from a single sample in a study of T cells after yellow fever vaccination. TCRdb itself ran the 5' RACE reads through MiXCR, one entry per CDR3 protein. The sample shows 180,000 or so distinct CDR3 sequences, approximately 9.9% of them seen only once. The sample consisted of CD8+ T cells sorted from PBMCs, taken 15 days after the yellow fever booster vaccination. These receptors were taken from a man between 18 and 29 years old who received the YFV17D yellow fever vaccine.

In this sample, this clonotype turned up a few times. J is TRBJ2-2 and V is TRBV20-1; D gene uncertain. CDR3 size: 13 residues. Deletions cut 3 bases from V and 0 bases from J, with 5 bases between. The V gene's germline CDR1 is DFQATT and CDR2 SNEGSKA (reference sequence). For the CDR3, the DNA is TGCAGTGCTAGCGCCCCGAACACCGGGGAGCTGTTTTTT. Translating gives CSASAPNTGELFF.

This clonotype appeared a few times. The J gene is TRBJ2-2, the V gene TRBV5-4, with a weak D call TRBD2 (6 bases). The CDR3 spans 13 residues. Germline V gene sequence: CDR1 SGHNT, CDR2 YYREEE (reference sequence). Trimming left V 6 bases short and J 6 bases short, with 12 bases between. CDR3 in amino acids: CASNPSGAGELFF. The CDR3, as DNA: TGTGCCAGCAATCCCTCGGGGGCCGGGGAGCTGTTTTTT. Variable domain in full (rest from reference TRBV5-4 and TRBJ2-2): ETGVTQSPTHLIKTRGQQVTLRCSSQSGHNTVSWYQQALGQGPQFIFQYYREEENGRGNFPPRFSGLQFPNYSSELNVNALELDDSALYLCASNPSGAGELFFGEGSRLTVL.

In this sample, this clonotype turned up a few times. J is TRBJ2-5 and V is TRBV7-9; D not certain. Germline-derived CDR1 and CDR2 are SEHNR and FQNEAQ (reference sequence). V lost 7 bases, J lost 3 bases, and 9 bases lay in between. The length of the CDR3 is 12 residues. CDR3 residues: CASKSLEETQYF. The CDR3 bases are TGTGCCAGCAAAAGTCTTGAAGAGACCCAGTACTTC. The whole variable domain, remainder taken from reference TRBV7-9 and TRBJ2-5, is DTGVSQNPRHKITKRGQNVTFRCDPISEHNRLYWYRQTLGQGPEFLTYFQNEAQLEKSRLLSDRFSAERPKGSFSTLEIQRTEQGDSAMYLCASKSLEETQYFGPGTRLLVL.

This clonotype was seen only a few times. The chain employs TRBV27 and TRBJ2-5; TRBD1 or TRBD2 may be the D gene (5 bases each). The CDR3 spans 15 residues. The V end lost 5 bases, the J end lost 4 bases, and 17 bases lay between the germline ends. CDR1 is MNHEY, CDR2 SMNVEV, per germline (reference sequence). CDR3 in DNA: TGTGCCAGCAGTCCGCTTGGGGGTAGGGGAGAGACCCAGTACTTC. It specifies CASSPLGGRGETQYF.

This clonotype has just a few counts. The gene calls are TRBV4-1 and TRBJ1-4, with 10 bases lining up with TRBD1. With 4 bases clipped from V and 8 bases from J, the junction kept 4 bases outside the gene matches. The CDR3 totals 14 residues. CDR1 is MGHRA and CDR2 is YSYEKL in the germline V gene. In DNA form, the CDR3 reads TGCGCCAGCAGCCCAGGGACAGGGGACGAAAAACTGTTTTTT. Its translation is CASSPGTGDEKLFF.

This clonotype showed up just a few times. The chain has TRBV3-1 and TRBJ2-1, with D unresolved. This CDR3 contains 13 residues. Germline CDR1 and CDR2: LGHDT and YNNKEL (reference sequence). The V end was cut by 2 bases, the J end by 3 bases, with 5 bases between. CDR3 bases: TGTGCCAGCAGCCAATCCCGCTACAATGAGCAGTTCTTC. Translating it yields CASSQSRYNEQFF.

A few counts support this clonotype. V usage is TRBV20-1 and J usage is TRBJ2-1; no definite D call. The V end was cut by 6 bases, the J end by 0 bases, with 15 bases between. This CDR3 has 15 residues. The germline CDR1 and CDR2 sequences are DFQATT and SNEGSKA (reference sequence). The CDR3 region is CSAEDPSGSYNEQFF. The CDR3 region has the DNA TGCAGTGCGGAAGATCCCTCGGGCTCCTACAATGAGCAGTTCTTC.

This clonotype has just a few counts. V is TRBV6-6 and J is TRBJ2-3; D is perhaps TRBD2 (5 bases). Germline CDR1 is MNHNY and CDR2 is SVGAGI (reference sequence). Trimming took off 8 bases at V and 0 bases at J, with 18 bases between the two ends. The CDR3 is made up of 16 amino acids. CDR3 in amino acids: CASPPWERTSTDTQYF. The CDR3 region has the DNA TGTGCCAGCCCCCCGTGGGAAAGGACTAGCACAGATACGCAGTATTTT.

The chain recombines TRBV2 with TRBJ2-5, with TRBD2 matching 8 bases. V dropped 7 bases and J dropped 0; count of bases not matched to a gene: 4. The CDR3 contains 14 residues. CDR1 and CDR2 (germline): SNHLY, FYNNEI. The DNA for the CDR3 is TGTGCCAGCACCACTAGCGGATACCAAGAGACCCAGTACTTC. Translation: CASTTSGYQETQYF.

The chain uses TRBV10-3 and TRBJ2-2; D remains unclear. There are 16 residues in the CDR3. Trimming took 4 bases from V and 1 from J, leaving 13 bases between them. Germline assignment: CDR1 ENHRY and CDR2 SYGVKD. This CDR3 is CAISASQAENTGELFF. In DNA form, the CDR3 reads TGTGCCATCAGTGCCTCTCAGGCGGAGAACACCGGGGAGCTGTTTTTT.

This clonotype was observed a few times. The chain has TRBV10-3 and TRBJ2-5; D not resolved. V shed 0 bases and J shed 1 base, with 6 bases lying between them. The length of the CDR3 is 14 residues. Per the germline V gene, CDR1 is ENHRY and CDR2 is SYGVKD. CDR3 in amino acids: CAISESAFQETQYF. In DNA form, the CDR3 reads TGTGCCATCAGTGAGTCGGCTTTCCAAGAGACCCAGTACTTC.